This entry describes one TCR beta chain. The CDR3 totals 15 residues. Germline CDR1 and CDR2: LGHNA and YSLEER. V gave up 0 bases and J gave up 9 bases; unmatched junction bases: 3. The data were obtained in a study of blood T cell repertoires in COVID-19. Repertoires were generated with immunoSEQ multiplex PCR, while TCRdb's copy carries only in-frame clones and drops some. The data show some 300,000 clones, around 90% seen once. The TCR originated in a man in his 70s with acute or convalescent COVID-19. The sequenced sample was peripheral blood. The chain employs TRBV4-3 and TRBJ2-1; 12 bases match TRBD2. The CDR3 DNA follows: TGCGCCAGCAGCCAAGATCGACTAGCGGGAGCTGAGCAGTTCTTC. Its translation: CASSQDRLAGAEQFF.